The clone carrying this T cell receptor beta chain occurred a few times. The target antigen is unknown. The sample is drawn from a study of T cells after yellow fever vaccination. Regarding the study as a whole: Although most clonotypes did not, a small share appeared in both CD4 and CD8 compartments. Re-detected after boosting: most primary clones, 96% of CD4 and 80% to 90% of CD8. Abundant clonotypes from the bulk population could have been carried over as contaminants into FACS-sorted repertoires.

Between the trimmed V and J ends, which lost 0 bases and 3 bases, there was a span of 16 bases. Germline lookup yields CDR1 SGHAT and CDR2 FQNNGV. This CDR3 spans 17 amino acids. As TCR cDNA was made by 5'RACE template switching, a universal primer site and UMIs were added. Each CDR3 protein is one row after TCRdb ran MiXCR on the 5' RACE reads. The sample contains roughly 190,000 distinct CDR3 sequences, around 10% of which appear only once. The sequence was obtained from a man between 18 and 35 years old who received the YFV17D yellow fever vaccine. Sequencing used CD8+ T cells sorted from PBMCs, obtained 15 days after the yellow fever booster vaccination. The V call is TRBV11-2, the J call TRBJ2-3, with D perhaps matching TRBD2 (7 bases). CDR3 nucleotides: TGTGCCAGCAGCTTAGATGTGTGGGGGGGCGTGACAGATACGCAGTATTTT. Translated, it gives CASSLDVWGGVTDTQYF.